This T cell receptor (beta chain) was recorded in a study of early T cells in non-severe SARS-CoV-2 infection. This CDR3 is built from 13 residues. Trimming left V 6 bases short and J 5 bases short, with 14 bases between. In germline, CDR1 is SGHNT, CDR2 YYREEE (reference sequence). TCRdb recomputed calls from the 5' RACE reads with MiXCR, one row per CDR3 protein. Here the sample spans around 50,000 distinct CDR3 sequences, over 8% being singletons. The sequence was collected from an adult who was a healthcare worker with PCR-confirmed SARS-CoV-2 infection or an uninfected control (not recorded which). The genes are TRBV5-4 and TRBJ1-1; a weak D match, TRBD1 (5 bases). The specimen sequenced was whole blood. The CDR3 coding sequence is TGTGCCAGCAACCCGCCCGAGGGGACTGAAGCTTTCTTT. This translates into CASNPPEGTEAFF.